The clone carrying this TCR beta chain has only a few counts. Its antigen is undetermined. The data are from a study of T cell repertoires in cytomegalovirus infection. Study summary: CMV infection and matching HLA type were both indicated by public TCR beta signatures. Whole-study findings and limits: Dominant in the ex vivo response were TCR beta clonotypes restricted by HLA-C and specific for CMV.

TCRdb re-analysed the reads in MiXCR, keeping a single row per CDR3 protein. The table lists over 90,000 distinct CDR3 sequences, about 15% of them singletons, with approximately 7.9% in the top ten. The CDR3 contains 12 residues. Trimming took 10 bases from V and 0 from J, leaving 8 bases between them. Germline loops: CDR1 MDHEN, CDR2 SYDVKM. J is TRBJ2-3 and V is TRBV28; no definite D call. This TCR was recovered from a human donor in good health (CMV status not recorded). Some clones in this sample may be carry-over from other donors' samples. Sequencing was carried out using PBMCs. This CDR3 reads CAMRDSTDTQYF. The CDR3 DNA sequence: TGTGCCATGAGAGACAGCACAGATACGCAGTATTTT.